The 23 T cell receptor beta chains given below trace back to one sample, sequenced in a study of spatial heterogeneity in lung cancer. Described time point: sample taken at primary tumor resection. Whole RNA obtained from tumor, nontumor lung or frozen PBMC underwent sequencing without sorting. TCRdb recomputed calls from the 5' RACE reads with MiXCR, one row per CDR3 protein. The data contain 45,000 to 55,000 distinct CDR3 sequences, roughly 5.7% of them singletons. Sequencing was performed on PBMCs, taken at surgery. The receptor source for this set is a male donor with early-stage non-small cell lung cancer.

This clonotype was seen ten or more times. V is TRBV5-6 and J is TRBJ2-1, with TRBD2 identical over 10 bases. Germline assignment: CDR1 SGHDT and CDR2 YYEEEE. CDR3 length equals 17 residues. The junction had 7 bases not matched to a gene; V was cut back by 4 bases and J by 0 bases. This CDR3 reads CASSRVTSGYSYNEQFF. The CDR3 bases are TGTGCCAGCAGCCGGGTGACTAGCGGGTACTCCTACAATGAGCAGTTCTTC. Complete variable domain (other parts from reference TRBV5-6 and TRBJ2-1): DAGVTQSPTHLIKTRGQQVTLRCSPKSGHDTVSWYQQALGQGPQFIFQYYEEEERQRGNFPDRFSGHQFPNYSSELNVNALLLGDSALYLCASSRVTSGYSYNEQFFGPGTRLTVL.

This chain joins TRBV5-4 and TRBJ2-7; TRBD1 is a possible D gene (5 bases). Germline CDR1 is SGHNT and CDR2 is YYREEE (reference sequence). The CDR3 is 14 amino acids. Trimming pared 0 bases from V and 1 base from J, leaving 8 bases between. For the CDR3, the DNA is TGTGCCAGCAGCTTGGAAAGGGGTTCCTACGAGCAGTACTTC. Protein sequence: CASSLERGSYEQYF.

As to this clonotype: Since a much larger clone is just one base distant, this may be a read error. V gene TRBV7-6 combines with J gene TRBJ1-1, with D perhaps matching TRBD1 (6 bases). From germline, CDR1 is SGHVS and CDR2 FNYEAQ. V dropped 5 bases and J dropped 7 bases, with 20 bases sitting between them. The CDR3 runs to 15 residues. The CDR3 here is CASSPGAAGRFEAFF. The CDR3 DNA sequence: TGTGCCAGCAGCCCGGGGGCGGCAGGGAGGTTTGAAGCTTTCTTT.

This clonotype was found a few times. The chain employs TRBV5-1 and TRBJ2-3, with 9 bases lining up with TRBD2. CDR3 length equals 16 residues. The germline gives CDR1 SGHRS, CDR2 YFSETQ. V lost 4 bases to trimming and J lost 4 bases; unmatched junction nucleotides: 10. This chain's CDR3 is CASSTSSGTGADTQYF. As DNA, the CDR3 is TGCGCCAGCAGCACCTCTAGCGGGACGGGGGCAGATACGCAGTATTTT.

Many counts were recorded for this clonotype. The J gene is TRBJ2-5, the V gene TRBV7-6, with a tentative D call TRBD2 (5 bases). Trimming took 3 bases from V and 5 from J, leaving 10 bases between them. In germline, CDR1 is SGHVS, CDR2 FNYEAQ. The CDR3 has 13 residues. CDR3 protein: CASSFGIRETQYF. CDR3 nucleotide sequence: TGTGCCAGCAGCTTCGGGATCCGCGAGACCCAGTACTTC.

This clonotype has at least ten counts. CDR3 sequence reads: CASSLGRRLSEQYF. As DNA, the CDR3 is TGTGCCAGCAGCTTGGGACGGCGACTTTCCGAGCAGTACTTC. The chain is built from TRBV5-5 and TRBJ2-7; D call uncertain. Germline CDR1 is SGHKS and CDR2 is YYEKEE (reference sequence). This CDR3 spans 14 amino acids. Deletions cut 0 bases from V and 6 bases from J, with 13 bases between.

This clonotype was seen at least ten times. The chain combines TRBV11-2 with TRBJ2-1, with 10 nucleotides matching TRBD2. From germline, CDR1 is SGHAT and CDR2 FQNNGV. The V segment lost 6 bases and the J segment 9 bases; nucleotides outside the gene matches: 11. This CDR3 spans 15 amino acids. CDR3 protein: CASSQISGRNLEQFF. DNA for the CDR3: TGTGCCAGCAGTCAAATTAGCGGGAGGAACCTTGAGCAGTTCTTC.

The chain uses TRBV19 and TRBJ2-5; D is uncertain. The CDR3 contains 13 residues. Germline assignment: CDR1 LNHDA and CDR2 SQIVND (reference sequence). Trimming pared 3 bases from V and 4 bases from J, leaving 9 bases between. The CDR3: CASSIAVGETQYF. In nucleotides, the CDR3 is TGTGCCAGTAGTATTGCAGTTGGAGAGACCCAGTACTTC.

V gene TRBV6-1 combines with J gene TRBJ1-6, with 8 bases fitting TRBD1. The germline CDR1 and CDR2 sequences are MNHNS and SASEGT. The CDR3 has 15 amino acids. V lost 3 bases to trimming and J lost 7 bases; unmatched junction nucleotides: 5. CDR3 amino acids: CASSDRGRENSPLHF. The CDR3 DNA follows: TGTGCCAGCAGTGACAGGGGGCGCGAGAATTCACCCCTCCACTTT.

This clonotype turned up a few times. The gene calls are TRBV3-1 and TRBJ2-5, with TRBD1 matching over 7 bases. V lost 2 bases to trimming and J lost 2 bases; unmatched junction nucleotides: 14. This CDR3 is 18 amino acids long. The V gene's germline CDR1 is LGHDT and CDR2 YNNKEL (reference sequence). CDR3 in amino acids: CASSQLSPSGQAQETQYF. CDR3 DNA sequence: TGTGCCAGCAGCCAACTAAGCCCCTCTGGACAGGCGCAAGAGACCCAGTACTTC.

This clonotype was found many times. CDR3 bases: TGCAGCGTTGGGGGCGGGACCGGCCCCATGAACACTGAAGCTTTCTTT. Translated, it gives CSVGGGTGPMNTEAFF. This chain connects TRBV29-1 to TRBJ1-1; possibly TRBD1 for D (5 bases). This CDR3 has 16 residues. Germline values: CDR1 SQVTM, CDR2 ANQGSEA. The V end lost 4 bases, the J end lost 0 bases, and 18 bases lay between the germline ends.

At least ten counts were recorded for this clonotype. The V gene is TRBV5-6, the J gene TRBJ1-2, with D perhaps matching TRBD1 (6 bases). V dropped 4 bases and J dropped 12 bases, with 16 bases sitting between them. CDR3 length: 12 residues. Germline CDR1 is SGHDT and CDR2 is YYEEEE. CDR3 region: CASSPRGGSNTF. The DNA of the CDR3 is TGTGCCAGCAGCCCTCGAGGGGGTTCAAACACCTTC.

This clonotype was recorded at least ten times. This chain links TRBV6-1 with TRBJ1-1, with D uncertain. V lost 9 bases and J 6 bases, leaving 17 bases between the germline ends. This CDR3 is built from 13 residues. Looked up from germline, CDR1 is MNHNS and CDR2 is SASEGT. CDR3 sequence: CASGLFGRAEAFF. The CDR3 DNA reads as TGTGCCAGTGGCCTATTCGGGAGGGCTGAAGCTTTCTTT.

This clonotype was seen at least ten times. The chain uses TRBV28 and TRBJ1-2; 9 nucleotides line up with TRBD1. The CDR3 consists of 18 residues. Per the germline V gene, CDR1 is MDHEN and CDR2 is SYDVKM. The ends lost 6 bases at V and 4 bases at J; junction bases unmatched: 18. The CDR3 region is CASSSSTRPGQGLYGYTF. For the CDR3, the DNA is TGTGCCAGCAGCTCCTCAACACGACCGGGACAGGGCCTCTATGGCTACACCTTC.

CDR3: CASSFGGGRGETQYF. The CDR3, as DNA: TGTGCCAGTAGTTTCGGGGGCGGGAGAGGAGAGACCCAGTACTTC. V is TRBV19 and J is TRBJ2-5, with D possibly matching TRBD2 (7 bases). Between the trimmed V and J ends, which lost 5 bases and 4 bases, there was a span of 17 bases. Per germline, CDR1 LNHDA and CDR2 SQIVND (reference sequence). CDR3 length equals 15 residues.

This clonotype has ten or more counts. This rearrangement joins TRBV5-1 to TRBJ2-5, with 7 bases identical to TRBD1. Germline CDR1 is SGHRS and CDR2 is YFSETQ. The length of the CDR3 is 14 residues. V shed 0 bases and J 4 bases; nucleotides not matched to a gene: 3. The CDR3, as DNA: TGCGCCAGCAGCTTGGAGGGGGCAGGAGAGACCCAGTACTTC. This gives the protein CASSLEGAGETQYF.

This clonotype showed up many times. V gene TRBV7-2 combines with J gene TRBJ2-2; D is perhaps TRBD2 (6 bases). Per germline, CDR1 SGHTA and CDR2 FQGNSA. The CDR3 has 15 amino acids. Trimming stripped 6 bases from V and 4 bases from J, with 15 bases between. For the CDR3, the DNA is TGTGCCAGCAGTAAGACGGGACTTTCCACCGGGGAGCTGTTTTTT. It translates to CASSKTGLSTGELFF.

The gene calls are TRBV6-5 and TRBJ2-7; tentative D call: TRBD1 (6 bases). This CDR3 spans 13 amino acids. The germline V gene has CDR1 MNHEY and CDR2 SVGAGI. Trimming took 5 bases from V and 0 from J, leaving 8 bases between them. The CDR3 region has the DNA TGTGCCAGCAGTCCGACAGGCTCCTACGAGCAGTACTTC. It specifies CASSPTGSYEQYF.

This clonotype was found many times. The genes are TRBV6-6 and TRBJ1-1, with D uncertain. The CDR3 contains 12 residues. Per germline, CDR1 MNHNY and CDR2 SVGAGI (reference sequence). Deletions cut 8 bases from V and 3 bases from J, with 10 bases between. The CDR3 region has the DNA TGTGCCAGCCGGACCGTGGACACTGAAGCTTTCTTT. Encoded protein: CASRTVDTEAFF.

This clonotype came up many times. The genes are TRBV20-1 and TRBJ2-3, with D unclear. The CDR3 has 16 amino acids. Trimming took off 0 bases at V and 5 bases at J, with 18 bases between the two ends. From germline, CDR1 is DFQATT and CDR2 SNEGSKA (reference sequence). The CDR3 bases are TGCAGTGCTAGAGACCCCACCCGCGGACGGGTAGATACGCAGTATTTT. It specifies CSARDPTRGRVDTQYF.

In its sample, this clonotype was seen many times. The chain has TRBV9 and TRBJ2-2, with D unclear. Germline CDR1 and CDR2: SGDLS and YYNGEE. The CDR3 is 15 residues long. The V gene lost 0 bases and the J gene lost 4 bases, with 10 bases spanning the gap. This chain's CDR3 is CASSVEVAGTGELFF. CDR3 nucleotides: TGTGCCAGCAGCGTAGAAGTAGCCGGCACCGGGGAGCTGTTTTTT.

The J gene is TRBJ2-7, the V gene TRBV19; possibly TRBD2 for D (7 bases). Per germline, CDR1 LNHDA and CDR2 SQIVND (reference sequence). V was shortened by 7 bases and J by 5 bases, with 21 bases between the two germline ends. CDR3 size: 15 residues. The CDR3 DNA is TGTGCCAGTAAGAAAGATCGTGGGGGGGCGAACGAGCAGTACTTC. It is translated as CASKKDRGGANEQYF. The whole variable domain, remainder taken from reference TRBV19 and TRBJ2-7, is DGGITQSPKYLFRKEGQNVTLSCEQNLNHDAMYWYRQDPGQGLRLIYYSQIVNDFQKGDIAEGYSVSREKKESFPLTVTSAQKNPTAFYLCASKKDRGGANEQYFGPGTRLTVT.

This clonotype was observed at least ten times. The CDR3 coding sequence is TGCGCCAGCAGCTTGGGGGCACGCACAGATACGCAGTATTTT. Amino acid sequence: CASSLGARTDTQYF. The chain joins TRBV5-1 to TRBJ2-3; D remains ambiguous. The CDR3 extends over 14 amino acids. With 0 bases removed from V and 1 base from J, the gap between germline ends came to 6 bases. CDR1 is SGHRS, CDR2 YFSETQ, per germline.